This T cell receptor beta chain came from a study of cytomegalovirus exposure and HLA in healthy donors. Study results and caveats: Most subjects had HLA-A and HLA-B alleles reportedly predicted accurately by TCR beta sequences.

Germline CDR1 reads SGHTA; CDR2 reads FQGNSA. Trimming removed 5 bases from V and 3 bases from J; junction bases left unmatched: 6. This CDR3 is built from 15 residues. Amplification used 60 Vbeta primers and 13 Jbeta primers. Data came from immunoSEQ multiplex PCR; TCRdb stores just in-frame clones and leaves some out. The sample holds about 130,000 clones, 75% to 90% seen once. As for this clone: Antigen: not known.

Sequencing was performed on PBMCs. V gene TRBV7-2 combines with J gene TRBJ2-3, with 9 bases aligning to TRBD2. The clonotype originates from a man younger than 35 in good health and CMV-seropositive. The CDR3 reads CASSPTSGGTDTQYF. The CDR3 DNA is TGTGCCAGCAGCCCGACTAGCGGTGGGACAGATACGCAGTATTTT. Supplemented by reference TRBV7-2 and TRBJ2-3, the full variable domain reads GAGVSQSPSNKVTEKGKDVELRCDPISGHTALYWYRQSLGQGLEFLIYFQGNSAPDKSGLPSDRFSAERTGGSVSTLTIQRTQQEDSAVYLCASSPTSGGTDTQYFGPGTRLTVL.